This is a list of T cell receptor beta chains from one sample in a study of PD-L1 blockade in urothelial cancer. Using immunoSEQ multiplex PCR, the repertoire was profiled, and TCRdb retains in-frame clones only, with some absent. Seen here are 90,000 or so clones, 90% observed once, and the top ten hold roughly 1.6%. Specimen: PBMCs, collected around atezolizumab (anti-PD-L1) treatment. These receptors came from a man between 60 and 75 years old with urothelial cancer. CDR3s include the opening cysteine and the closing phenylalanine or tryptophan.

V: TRBV9; CDR3: CASSVVTATDTQYF
V: TRBV7-2; CDR3: CASSSPRETKGYF
V: TRBV25-1; CDR3: CASSEGLARDNEQFF
V: TRBV30; CDR3: CAWSVKAGTGELFF
V: TRBV18; CDR3: CASSPQGGGEKLFF
V: TRBV21-1; CDR3: CASSKDGHYEQYF
V: TRBV28; CDR3: CASSLTGLAGNTGELFF
V: TRBV2; CDR3: CASSQLGGLAGAGTQYF
V: TRBV18; CDR3: CASSPQGMGSYEQYF
V: TRBV2; CDR3: CASSDRGRTEAFF
V: TRBV28; CDR3: CASLPQDSPSEQYF